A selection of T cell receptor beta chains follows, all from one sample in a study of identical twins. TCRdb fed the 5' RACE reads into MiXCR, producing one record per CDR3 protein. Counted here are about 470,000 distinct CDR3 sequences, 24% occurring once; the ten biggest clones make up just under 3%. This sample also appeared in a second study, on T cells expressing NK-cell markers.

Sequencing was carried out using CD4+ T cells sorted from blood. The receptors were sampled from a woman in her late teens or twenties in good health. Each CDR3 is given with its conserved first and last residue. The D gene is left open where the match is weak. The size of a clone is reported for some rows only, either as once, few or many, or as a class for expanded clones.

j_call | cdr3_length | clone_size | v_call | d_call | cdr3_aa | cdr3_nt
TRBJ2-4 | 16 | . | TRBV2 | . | CASRNGGLLAKNIQYF | TGTGCCAGCAGGAACGGAGGCCTGCTAGCCAAAAACATTCAGTACTTC
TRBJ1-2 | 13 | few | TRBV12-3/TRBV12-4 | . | CASSWDGNYGYTF | TGTGCCAGCAGTTGGGACGGAAACTATGGCTACACCTTC
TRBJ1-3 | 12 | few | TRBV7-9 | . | CASSLEHRTIYF | TGTGCCAGCAGCTTAGAGCATAGGACCATATATTTT
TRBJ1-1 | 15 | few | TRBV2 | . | CASSQQGIANTEAFF | TGTGCCAGCAGTCAGCAGGGGATTGCGAACACTGAAGCTTTCTTT
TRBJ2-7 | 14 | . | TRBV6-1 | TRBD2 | CASRAGTSGRRQYF | TGTGCCAGCAGAGCCGGGACTAGCGGGAGGAGACAGTACTTC
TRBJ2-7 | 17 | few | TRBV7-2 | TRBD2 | CASSVTSGGTLNYEQYF | TGTGCCAGCAGCGTCACTAGCGGGGGGACCCTGAACTACGAGCAGTACTTC
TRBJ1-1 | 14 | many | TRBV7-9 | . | CASSLAEGYTEAFF | TGTGCCAGCAGCTTAGCTGAAGGGTACACTGAAGCTTTCTTT
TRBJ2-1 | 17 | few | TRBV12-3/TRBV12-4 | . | CASSNKDGVSSYNEQFF | TGTGCCAGCAGTAACAAAGACGGGGTTAGCTCCTACAATGAGCAGTTCTTC
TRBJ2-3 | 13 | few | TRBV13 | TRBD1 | CASSLVWTGKQYF | TGTGCCAGCAGCTTAGTCTGGACAGGGAAGCAGTATTTT
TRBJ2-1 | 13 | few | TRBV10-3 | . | CAISGGPRNEQFF | TGTGCCATCAGCGGCGGGCCTCGGAATGAGCAGTTCTTC
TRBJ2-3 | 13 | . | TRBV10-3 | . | CAISVGGRDTQYF | TGTGCCATCAGTGTGGGGGGCCGGGATACGCAGTATTTT
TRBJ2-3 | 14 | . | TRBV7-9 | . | CASQSDRRTDTQYF | TGTGCCAGCCAGAGTGACAGGCGCACAGATACGCAGTATTTT
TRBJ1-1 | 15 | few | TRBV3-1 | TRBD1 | CASSQEGQGNTEAFF | TGTGCCAGCAGCCAAGAAGGACAGGGGAACACTGAAGCTTTCTTT
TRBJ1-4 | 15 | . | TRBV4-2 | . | CASSQDPGFIEKLFF | TGTGCCAGCAGCCAAGACCCGGGGTTTATTGAAAAACTGTTTTTT
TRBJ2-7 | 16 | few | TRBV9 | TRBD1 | CASSVKGQRVTYEQYF | TGTGCCAGCAGCGTAAAGGGACAGCGAGTAACCTACGAGCAGTACTTC
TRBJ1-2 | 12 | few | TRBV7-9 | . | CASSGNSYGYTF | TGTGCCAGCAGCGGGAACAGCTATGGCTACACCTTC
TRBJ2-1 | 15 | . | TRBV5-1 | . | CASSFEGGGLNEQFF | TGCGCCAGCAGCTTCGAAGGAGGGGGCCTGAATGAGCAGTTCTTC
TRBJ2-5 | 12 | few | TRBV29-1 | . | CSAWTAQETQYF | TGCAGCGCCTGGACGGCGCAAGAGACCCAGTACTTC
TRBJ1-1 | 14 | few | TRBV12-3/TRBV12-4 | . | CASSLALSSRKAFF | TGTGCCAGCAGTTTAGCCCTTTCCAGCAGAAAAGCTTTCTTT
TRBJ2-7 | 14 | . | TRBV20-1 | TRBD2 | CSASGGRGSYEQYF | TGCAGTGCTAGTGGGGGGAGGGGCTCCTACGAGCAGTACTTC
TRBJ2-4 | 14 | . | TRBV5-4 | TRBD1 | CASSLTGEGNIQYF | TGTGCCAGCAGCTTGACAGGGGAAGGGAACATTCAGTACTTC